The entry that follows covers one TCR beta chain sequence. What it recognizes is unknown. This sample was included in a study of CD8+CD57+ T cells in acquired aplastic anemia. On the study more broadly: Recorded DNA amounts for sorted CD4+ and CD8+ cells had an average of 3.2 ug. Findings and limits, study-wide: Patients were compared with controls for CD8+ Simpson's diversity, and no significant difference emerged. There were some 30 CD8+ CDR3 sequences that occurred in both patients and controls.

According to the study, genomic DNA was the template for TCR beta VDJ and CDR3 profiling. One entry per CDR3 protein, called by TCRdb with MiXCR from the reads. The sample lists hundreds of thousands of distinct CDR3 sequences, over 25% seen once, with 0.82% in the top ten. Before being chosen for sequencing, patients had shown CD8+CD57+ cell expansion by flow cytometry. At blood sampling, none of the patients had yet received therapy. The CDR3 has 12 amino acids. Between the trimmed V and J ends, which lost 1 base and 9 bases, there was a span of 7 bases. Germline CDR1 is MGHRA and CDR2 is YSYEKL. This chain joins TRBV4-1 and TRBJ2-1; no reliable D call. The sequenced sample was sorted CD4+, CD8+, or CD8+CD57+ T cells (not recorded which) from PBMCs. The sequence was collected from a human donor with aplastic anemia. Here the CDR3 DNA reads TGCGCCAGCAGCCAAGGTCTGTTTGAGCAGTTCTTC. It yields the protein CASSQGLFEQFF.